The count of the clone carrying this T cell receptor (beta chain) is one. What it recognizes is unknown. These data belong to a study of tumor-infiltrating lymphocytes in localized non-small cell lung cancer. The wider study: The cohort mixed smokers and never-smokers, several histologies, and some post-neoadjuvant-chemotherapy samples. General observations from the study: Different pieces of the same tissue were used for each assay. TCRbeta sequencing showed higher T cell infiltration in tumors than uninvolved lung. Available tissue quantity limited TCR sequencing to a patient subset.

Profiling relied on immunoSEQ multiplex PCR, and the TCRdb table lists in-frame clones only, not all of them. The data hold roughly 13,000 clones, with approximately 71% observed a single time. Germline V gene lookup returns CDR1 LNHDA and CDR2 SQIVND (reference sequence). There are 14 residues in the CDR3. V shed 4 bases, J shed 2 bases, and the junction held 4 bases outside the gene matches. What was sequenced was uninvolved lung tissue not adjacent to the tumor. The sequence was obtained from a human donor with non-small cell lung cancer. The chain carries TRBV19 and TRBJ2-5; 7 bases map to TRBD1. The CDR3 DNA reads TGTGCCAGTAGTACAACAGGGGCTCAAGAGACCCAGTACTTC. The encoded protein is CASSTTGAQETQYF.